This T cell receptor beta chain was identified in a study of cytomegalovirus exposure and HLA in healthy donors. 13 Jbeta primers and 60 Vbeta primers were used for the PCR. The data were produced by immunoSEQ multiplex PCR, yet TCRdb's version contains in-frame clones alone and is incomplete. The table lists around 94,000 clones, approximately 76% of them singletons. The CDR3 sequence is 14 residues long. CDR1 and CDR2 (germline): SGDLS, YYNGEE. The V end lost 0 bases, the J end lost 2 bases, and 8 bases lay between the germline ends. The V and J genes are TRBV9 and TRBJ1-2; the D is unclear. This receptor was obtained from a woman aged 55-69 years in good health and CMV-seropositive. The sample consisted of PBMCs. The CDR3 loop is CASSVVEANYGYTF. For the CDR3, the DNA is TGTGCCAGCAGCGTAGTAGAAGCGAACTATGGCTACACCTTC.